The clone carrying this T cell receptor (beta chain) was picked up one time. The antigen remains undetermined. The V gene's germline CDR1 is MNHEY and CDR2 SVGAGI. This CDR3 has 15 residues. Trimming removed 8 bases from V and 6 bases from J, with 23 bases in between. The template was RNA from unsorted bulk tissue. This non-tumor lung sample came from over 3 cm beyond the tumor edge. Chemotherapy-naive patients with new lung cancer underwent thoracic surgery in China, August–late 2014. These data are taken from a study of tumor and adjacent non-tumor tissue in lung cancer. Study information: Patients comprised roughly 12 adenocarcinoma, a couple of squamous cell carcinoma and 1 small cell lung cancer. Aged roughly 30 to 76 years, patients included 9 to 11 men and roughly five women with stage I to III disease. Study results and caveats: Tumor repertoires had a smaller top 100 clone share than normal lung.

TCRbeta libraries were built with three rounds of nested PCR, modified from ARM-PCR. Each CDR3 protein gets one entry after TCRdb re-called the multiplex PCR reads with MiXCR. The sample has approximately 80,000 distinct CDR3 sequences, approximately 78% seen once. The rearrangement links TRBV6-5 to TRBJ2-7; D may match TRBD1 or TRBD2 (5 bases each). The TCR comes from a man between 60 and 75 years old with non-small cell lung cancer. Sequenced: distant non-tumor lung tissue. The CDR3 region has the DNA TGTGCCAGCGAGAATGGGGGAGTCACTCGCTGCGAGCAGTACTTC. This translates into CASENGGVTRCEQYF.